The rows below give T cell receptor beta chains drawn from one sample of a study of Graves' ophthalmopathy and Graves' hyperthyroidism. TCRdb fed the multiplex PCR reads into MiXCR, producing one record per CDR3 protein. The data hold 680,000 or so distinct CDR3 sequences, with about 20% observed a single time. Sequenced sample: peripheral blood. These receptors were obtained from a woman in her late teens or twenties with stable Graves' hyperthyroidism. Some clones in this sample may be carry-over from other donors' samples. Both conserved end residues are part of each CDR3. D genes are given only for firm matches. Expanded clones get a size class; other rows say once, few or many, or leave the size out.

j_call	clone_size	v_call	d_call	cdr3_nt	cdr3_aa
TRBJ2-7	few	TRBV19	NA	TGTGCCAGTAGCCTATTCACAGGGACCACCTACGAGCAGTACTTC	CASSLFTGTTYEQYF
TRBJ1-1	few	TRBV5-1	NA	TGCGCCAGCAGCTGTAGGGGAAACACTGAAGCTTTCTTT	CASSCRGNTEAFF
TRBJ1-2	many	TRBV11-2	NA	TGTGCCAGCAGCCCTGGGGACGGAGTTTATGGCTACACCTTC	CASSPGDGVYGYTF
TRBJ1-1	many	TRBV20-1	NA	TGCAGTGCTAGAGATTGGCCGGGGACGGGCACTGAAGCTTTCTTT	CSARDWPGTGTEAFF
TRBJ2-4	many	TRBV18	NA	TGTGCCAGCTCACCACCCGTCACTACCTTAGCCAAAAACATTCAGTACTTC	CASSPPVTTLAKNIQYF
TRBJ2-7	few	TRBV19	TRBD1	TGTGCCAGTAGGCAAAAACCGGGACAGGGGGCCTACGAGCAGTACTTC	CASRQKPGQGAYEQYF
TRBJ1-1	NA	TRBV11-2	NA	TGTGCCAGCAGCTTATCGGGGTTAATGAACACTGAAGCTTTCTTT	CASSLSGLMNTEAFF
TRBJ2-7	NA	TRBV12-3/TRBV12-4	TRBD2	TGTGCCAGCAGTTTAGGTGGGAGCGGGACCTCGTTAGAGCAGTACTTC	CASSLGGSGTSLEQYF
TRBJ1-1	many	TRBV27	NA	TGTGCCAGCAGTTCCGGGGGGGGCAGATTGAACACTGAAGCTTTCTTT	CASSSGGGRLNTEAFF
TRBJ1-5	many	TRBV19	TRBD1	TGTGCCAGTAGTATTCGATCCCGGGACAGGGGTAATCAGCCCCAGCATTTT	CASSIRSRDRGNQPQHF
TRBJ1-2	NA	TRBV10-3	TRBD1	TGTGCCATCAGCCCGGGACAGGGGTTCGACTATGGCTACACCTTC	CAISPGQGFDYGYTF
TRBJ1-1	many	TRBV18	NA	TGTGCCAGCTCACCAGCCTCTGGTAGGAACACTGAAGCTTTCTTT	CASSPASGRNTEAFF
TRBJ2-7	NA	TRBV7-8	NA	TGTGCCAGCAGCTCCGCGCGCGGACAGCTACTCGGGGAGCAGTACTTC	CASSSARGQLLGEQYF
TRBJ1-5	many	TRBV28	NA	TGTGCCAGCAGTTTCCCCATGGGCCGAGACGTGCCCCAGCATTTT	CASSFPMGRDVPQHF
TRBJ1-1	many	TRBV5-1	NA	TGCGCCAGCAGCCCCCTGGGACACTCGGAAACTGAAGCTTTCTTT	CASSPLGHSETEAFF
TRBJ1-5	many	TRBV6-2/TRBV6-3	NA	TGTGCCAGCAAACCTCGAGGGAGCCCTAGCAATCAGCCCCAGCATTTT	CASKPRGSPSNQPQHF
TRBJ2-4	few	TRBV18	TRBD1	TGTGCCAGCTCACCCCCGGACAGGGTTGACATTCAGTACTTC	CASSPPDRVDIQYF
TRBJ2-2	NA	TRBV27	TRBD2	TGTGCCAGCAGTCGTAGCGGGAGGGCCTTTACCGGGGAGCTGTTTTTT	CASSRSGRAFTGELFF
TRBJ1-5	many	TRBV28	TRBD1	TGTGCCAGCAGTCCCCAGGACAGGGGTTCGGGTCAGCCCCAGCATTTT	CASSPQDRGSGQPQHF
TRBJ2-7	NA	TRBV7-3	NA	TGTGCCAGCAGCTTAGAGGCGATACCGAATTACGAGCAGTACTTC	CASSLEAIPNYEQYF
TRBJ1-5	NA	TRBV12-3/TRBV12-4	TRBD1	TGTGCCAGCAGATGGACAGGGTCCGATCAGCCCCAGCATTTT	CASRWTGSDQPQHF
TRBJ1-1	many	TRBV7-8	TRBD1	TGTGCCAGCAGCTTTAGAATCTTAACCGGGACAGGGATCCCCGGGACTGAAGCTTTCTTT	CASSFRILTGTGIPGTEAFF
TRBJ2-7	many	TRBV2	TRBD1	TGTGCCAGCAGTGAAGTGGGACAGGGGTTCGACGAGCAGTACTTC	CASSEVGQGFDEQYF
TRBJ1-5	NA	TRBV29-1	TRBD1	TGCAGACGACAGGGAGGACAGCCCCAGCATTTT	CRRQGGQPQHF
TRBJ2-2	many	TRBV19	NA	TGTGCCAGTAGTAAGACAGTGAACACCGGGGAGCTGTTTTTT	CASSKTVNTGELFF
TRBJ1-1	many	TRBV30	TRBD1	TGTGCCTGGAGTAACAGGGGAATAAACACTGAAGCTTTCTTT	CAWSNRGINTEAFF
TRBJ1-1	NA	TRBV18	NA	TGTGCCAGCTCACCAGTACAGCAAGCAAACACTGAAGCTTTCTTT	CASSPVQQANTEAFF
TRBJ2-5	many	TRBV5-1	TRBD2	TGCGCCAGCAGCTTGGCCGCGCGGGGGGAAGGGGAGACCCAGTACTTC	CASSLAARGEGETQYF
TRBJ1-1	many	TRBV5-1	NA	TGCGCCAGCAGCCGTAATTCGGGGGGCACTGAAGCTTTCTTT	CASSRNSGGTEAFF
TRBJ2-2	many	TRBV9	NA	TGTGCCAGCAGCGTACACTCCCGGACCAGTACGAACACCGGGGAGCTGTTTTTT	CASSVHSRTSTNTGELFF
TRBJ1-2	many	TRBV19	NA	TGTGCCAGTAGCATCGGCGGCAGGGAAGGCTACACCTTC	CASSIGGREGYTF
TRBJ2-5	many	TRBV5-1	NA	TGCGCCAGCAGCTTGGGGTCAGGAGCGCAGCAGTACTTC	CASSLGSGAQQYF
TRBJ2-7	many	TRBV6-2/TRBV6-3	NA	TGTGCCAGCAGTTACCCCGACCCACGAGGTGGGGTTCCCTACGAGCAGTACTTC	CASSYPDPRGGVPYEQYF
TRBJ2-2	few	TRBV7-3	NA	TGTGCCAGCAGCCTCGCTGGGGGAAAGGGCACCGGGGAGCTGTTTTTT	CASSLAGGKGTGELFF
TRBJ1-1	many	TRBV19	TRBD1	TGTGCCAGTAGTATGGCCCGACAGGGACGGATGAACACTGAAGCTTTCTTT	CASSMARQGRMNTEAFF
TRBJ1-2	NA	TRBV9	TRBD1	TGTGCCAGCAGCTCTACCTCGACAGGGAATGAAGGCTACACCTTC	CASSSTSTGNEGYTF
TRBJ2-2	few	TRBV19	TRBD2	TGTGCCAGTAGTATCCGCGCGGGAGAGAACACCGGGGAGCTGTTTTTT	CASSIRAGENTGELFF
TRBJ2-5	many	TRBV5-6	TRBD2	TGTGCCAGCAGCTTGGGGGGACTATTGTCTGGGACCCAGTACTTC	CASSLGGLLSGTQYF
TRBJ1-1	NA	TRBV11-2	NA	TGTGCCAGCAGCTTTTCACGGGCTGATGCTTTCTTT	CASSFSRADAFF
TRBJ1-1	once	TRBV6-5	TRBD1	TGTGCCAGCACTTACAGGGGGGGAGACACTGAAGCTTTCTTT	CASTYRGGDTEAFF
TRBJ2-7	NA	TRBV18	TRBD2	TGTGCCAGCTCACCACTAGCGGGGGCGACATCCTACGAGCAGTACTTC	CASSPLAGATSYEQYF
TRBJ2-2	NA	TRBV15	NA	TGTGCCACAAACAGGGATAGGCGGGCCAACACCGGGGAGCTGTTTTTT	CATNRDRRANTGELFF
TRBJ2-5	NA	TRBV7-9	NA	TGTGCCAGCCGGGGACCGAAGAGTTACCAAGAGACCCAGTACTTC	CASRGPKSYQETQYF
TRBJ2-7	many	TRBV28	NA	TGTGCCAGCAGTTTGGTACACCAAGCCACCTACGAGCAGTACTTC	CASSLVHQATYEQYF
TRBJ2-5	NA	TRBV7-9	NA	TGTGCCAGCAGCTTATTAACCAGTTTAGAAGGGACCCAGTACTTC	CASSLLTSLEGTQYF
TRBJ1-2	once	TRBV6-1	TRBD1	TGTGTCAGCAGTGAAATAGGGACAGGGGATCCCTATGGCTACACCTTC	CVSSEIGTGDPYGYTF
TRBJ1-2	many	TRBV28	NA	TGTGCCAGCAGTCCATCCGAACGGGACCACTATGGCTACACCTTC	CASSPSERDHYGYTF
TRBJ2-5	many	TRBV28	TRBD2	TGTGCCAGCAGTTTATTTGCGGCTAGCGGGAGGAAAGAGACCCAGTACTTC	CASSLFAASGRKETQYF
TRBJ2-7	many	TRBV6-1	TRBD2	TGTGCCAGCAGGGGAGGGAACTCCTACGAGCAGTACTTC	CASRGGNSYEQYF
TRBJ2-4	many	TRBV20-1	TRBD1	TGCAGTGCTAGTCTCCCGGGACAGGGACGGAACATTAAGTACTTC	CSASLPGQGRNIKYF
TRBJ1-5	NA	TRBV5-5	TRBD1	TGTGCCAGCAGCTTGGGGACAGGGTTTAGCAATCAGCCCCAGCATTTT	CASSLGTGFSNQPQHF
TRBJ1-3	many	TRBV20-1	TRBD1	TGCAGTGCCATGGACAGGACTCGCTCTGGAAACACCATATATTTT	CSAMDRTRSGNTIYF
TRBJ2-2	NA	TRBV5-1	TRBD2	TGCGCCAGCACTCTAGCGGGAAACGGGGAGCTGTTTTTT	CASTLAGNGELFF
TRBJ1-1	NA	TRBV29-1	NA	TGCAGCGTCGATCCTGGGGAAGCCAACACTGAAGCTTTCTTT	CSVDPGEANTEAFF
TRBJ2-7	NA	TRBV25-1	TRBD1	TGTGCCAGCAGTGATCTTACAGGGGGCGCAAGGTACGAGCAGTACTTC	CASSDLTGGARYEQYF
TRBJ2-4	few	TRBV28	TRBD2	TGTGCCAGCAGTCCAAGGTTTTTGCCGGGGGGGCGTCAAAACATTAAGTACTTC	CASSPRFLPGGRQNIKYF
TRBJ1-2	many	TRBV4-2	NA	TGTGCCAGCAGCCAAGATCAGGGCGGGTTCGGCTACACCTTC	CASSQDQGGFGYTF
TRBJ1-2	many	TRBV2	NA	TGTGCCAGCAGTGAACTGGGGTCAAGCGGCTACACCTTC	CASSELGSSGYTF
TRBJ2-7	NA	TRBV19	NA	TGTGCCAGTAGTATAGGGGACCGCTACGAGCAGTACTTC	CASSIGDRYEQYF
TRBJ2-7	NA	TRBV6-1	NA	TGTGCCAGCGGCCCCGGGGTCGACGAGCAGTACTTC	CASGPGVDEQYF